This is a list of T cell receptor beta chains from one sample in a study of blood T cell repertoires in COVID-19. Profiling relied on immunoSEQ multiplex PCR, and the TCRdb table lists in-frame clones only, not all of them. The table has 100,000 or so clones, approximately 90% seen once. Sequenced input: peripheral blood. The receptors originated from a human donor with active COVID-19. The donor label of this sample is uncertain. Each CDR3 is given with its conserved first and last residue. D genes are given only for firm matches. A row's size may be missing; if present it is once, few, many or a size class.

- TRBJ1-2 - TRBV5-1 TGCGCCAGCAGCCCGGCGACAGGCTATGGCTACACCTTC CASSPATGYGYTF
- TRBJ1-2 TRBD1 TRBV5-6 TGTGCCAGCAGCTTTTACAGGGGGACGGGCTATGGCTACACCTTC CASSFYRGTGYGYTF
once TRBJ2-3 TRBD2 TRBV9 TGTGCCAGCAGCGTAGGCCATAGCGGGGGGGGCACAGATACGCAGTATTTT CASSVGHSGGGTDTQYF
- TRBJ1-5 - TRBV19 TGTGCCAGTAGTATAGGAGAGGGAAATCAGCCCCAGCATTTT CASSIGEGNQPQHF
- TRBJ2-1 - TRBV28 TGTGCCAGCAGGCTGACTAATGAGCAGTTCTTC CASRLTNEQFF
- TRBJ2-7 TRBD2 TRBV27 TGTGCCAGCAGCCCTGGAGTAGCGGGATCCTACGAGCAGTACTTC CASSPGVAGSYEQYF
- TRBJ2-1 - TRBV7-9 TGTGCCACCAGCCGCCGGAGGCAAGGGTACAATGAGCAGTTCTTC CATSRRRQGYNEQFF
once TRBJ1-1 - TRBV6-1 TGTGCCAGCAGTGAAGCATGGAGGGAGACTGAAGCTTTCTTT CASSEAWRETEAFF
- TRBJ2-5 TRBD1 TRBV9 TGTGCCAGCAGAGACCCTTTACAGGGGTATTGTCAGACCCAGTACTTC CASRDPLQGYCQTQYF
- TRBJ2-1 TRBD1 TRBV5-4 TGTGCCAGCAGTTTACCAGGGGGCGAGGGCAACAATGAGCAGTTCTTC CASSLPGGEGNNEQFF
- TRBJ1-1 - TRBV5-6 TGTGCCAGCAGCTTCGGCCTGGGCTACACTGAAGCTTTCTTT CASSFGLGYTEAFF
- TRBJ2-7 TRBD1 TRBV5-4 TGTGCCAGCAGCTTCCAGGGGGCATACGAGCAGTACTTC CASSFQGAYEQYF
- TRBJ2-7 TRBD1 TRBV11-2 TGTGCCAGCAGCCTAGGGACAGGGTTCTACGAGCAGTACTTC CASSLGTGFYEQYF
- TRBJ2-5 TRBD2 TRBV5-1 TGCGCCAGCAGCTCCTCGAGCAGCGGGGGAGGAGAGACCCAGTACTTC CASSSSSSGGGETQYF
- TRBJ1-1 - TRBV11-3 TGTGCCAGCAGCTCACAGGAGAACACTGAAGCTTTCTTT CASSSQENTEAFF
- TRBJ2-4 - TRBV5-4 TGTGCCAGCAGCACCCGGGACATTCAGTACTTC CASSTRDIQYF
- TRBJ1-2 TRBD1 TRBV2 TGTGCCAGCAGTCAAACACCACAGGGGGTGGAGGACTATGGCTACACCTTC CASSQTPQGVEDYGYTF
- TRBJ2-2 TRBD2 TRBV3-1/TRBV3-2 TGTGCCAGCAGCCTCGGGGGGGCCGGCACCGGGGAGCTGTTTTTT CASSLGGAGTGELFF
- TRBJ2-1 - TRBV9 TGTGCCAGCAGCGTAGATGAGGCGGGGAGGTATGAGCAGTTCTTC CASSVDEAGRYEQFF
medium-sized TRBJ1-2 - TRBV11-2 TGTGCCAGCAGCTCCTCATCCTTCCAGGGCTATGGCTACACCTTC CASSSSSFQGYGYTF
- TRBJ2-7 TRBD1 TRBV10-2 TGCGCCAGCAGTGACAGAGGGGTAGGGACAGGGTGGGTCTACGAGCAGTACTTC CASSDRGVGTGWVYEQYF
- TRBJ1-1 - TRBV12-3/TRBV12-4 TGTGCCAGCAGTTTCTCTGTGAACACTGAAGCTTTCTTT CASSFSVNTEAFF
- TRBJ2-2 TRBD1 TRBV6-6 TGTGCCGTTCTGGACAGGATTTACACCGGGGAGCTGTTTTTT CAVLDRIYTGELFF
once TRBJ1-3 TRBD1 TRBV7-2 TGTGCCAGCAGCGTCGACAGGGGAGCTGGAAACACCATATATTTT CASSVDRGAGNTIYF
- TRBJ1-2 TRBD1 TRBV13 TGTGCCAGCAGCTTGAGACAGGGACAAGCTAACTATGGCTACACCTTC CASSLRQGQANYGYTF
- TRBJ1-5 TRBD1 TRBV4-1 TGCGCCAGCAGCCTTGGGACAGGGGGGCCTTATAGCAATCAGCCCCAGCATTTT CASSLGTGGPYSNQPQHF
- TRBJ2-2 TRBD1 TRBV7-7 TGTGCTAGCAGCTTAGCCCAGGGGGAGACCGGGGAGCTGTTTTTT CASSLAQGETGELFF
- TRBJ2-3 TRBD2 TRBV2 TGTGCCAGCAGGATAGCGGGGGCCCTCACGATAGATACGCAGTATTTT CASRIAGALTIDTQYF
once TRBJ2-3 TRBD2 TRBV5-4 TGTGCCAGCAGCATCAAGGGACTAGCGGGGGCCTCGGCTTCGCAGTATTTT CASSIKGLAGASASQYF
medium-sized TRBJ1-6 TRBD1 TRBV28 TGTGCCAGCAGTTCGCCTCGGGACAGCCTACTCTATAATTCACCCCTCCACTTT CASSSPRDSLLYNSPLHF
- TRBJ1-1 - TRBV11-2 TGTGCCAGCAGCCTATTATACCGCGGCAACACTGAAGCTTTCTTT CASSLLYRGNTEAFF
- TRBJ2-7 - TRBV6-5 TGTGCCAGCAAGGACAGCTACTACGAGCAGTACTTC CASKDSYYEQYF
- TRBJ2-5 - TRBV3-1/TRBV3-2 TGTGCCAGCAGCCAGGGGGGGGGCGTTAAGACCCAGTACTTC CASSQGGGVKTQYF
- TRBJ2-3 - TRBV11-2 TGTGCCAGCAGCTCGGTACTAGCTGCCCGCGGCACAGATACGCAGTATTTT CASSSVLAARGTDTQYF
once TRBJ1-1 - TRBV19 TGTGCCAGTAGTATCACAGGGAGGGGTGAAGCTTTCTTT CASSITGRGEAFF
- TRBJ2-7 - TRBV3-1/TRBV3-2 TGTGCCAGCAGCCTCTCGTCCGTTTACTACGAGCAGTACTTC CASSLSSVYYEQYF